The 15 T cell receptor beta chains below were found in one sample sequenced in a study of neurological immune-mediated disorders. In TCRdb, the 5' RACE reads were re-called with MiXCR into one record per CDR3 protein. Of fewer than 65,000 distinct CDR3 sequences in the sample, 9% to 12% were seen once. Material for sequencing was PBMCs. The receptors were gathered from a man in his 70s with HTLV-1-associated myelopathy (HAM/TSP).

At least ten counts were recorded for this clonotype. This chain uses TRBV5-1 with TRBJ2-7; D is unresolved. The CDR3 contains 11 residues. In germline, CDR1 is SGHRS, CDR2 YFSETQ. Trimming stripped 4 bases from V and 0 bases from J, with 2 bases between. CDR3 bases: TGCGCCAGCAGCGTCTCCTACGAGCAGTACTTC. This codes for CASSVSYEQYF.

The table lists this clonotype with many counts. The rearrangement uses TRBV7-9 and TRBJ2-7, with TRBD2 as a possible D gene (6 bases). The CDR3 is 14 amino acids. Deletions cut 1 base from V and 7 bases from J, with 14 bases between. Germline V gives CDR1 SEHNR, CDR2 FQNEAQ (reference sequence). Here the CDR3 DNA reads TGTGCCAGCAGCTTAGGTCCTAGCCGGGGGGAGCAGTACTTC. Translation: CASSLGPSRGEQYF.

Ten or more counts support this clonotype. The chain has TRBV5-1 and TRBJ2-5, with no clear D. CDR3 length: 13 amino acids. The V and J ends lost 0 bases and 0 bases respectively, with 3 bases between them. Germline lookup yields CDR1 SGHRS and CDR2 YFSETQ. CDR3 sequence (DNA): TGCGCCAGCAGCTTGGAATACCAAGAGACCCAGTACTTC. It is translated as CASSLEYQETQYF.

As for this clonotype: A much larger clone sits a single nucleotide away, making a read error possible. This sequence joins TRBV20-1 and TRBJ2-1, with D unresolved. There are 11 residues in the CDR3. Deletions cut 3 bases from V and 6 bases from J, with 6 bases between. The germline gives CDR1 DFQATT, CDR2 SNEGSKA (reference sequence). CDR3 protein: CSASHGNEQFF. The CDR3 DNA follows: TGCAGTGCTAGTCATGGCAATGAGCAGTTCTTC.

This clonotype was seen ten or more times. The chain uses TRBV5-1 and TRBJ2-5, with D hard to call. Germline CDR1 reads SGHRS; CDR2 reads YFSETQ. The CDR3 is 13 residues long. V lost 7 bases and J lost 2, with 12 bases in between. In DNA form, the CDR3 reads TGCGCCAGCCGGAGACGGATGCAAGAGACCCAGTACTTC. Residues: CASRRRMQETQYF.

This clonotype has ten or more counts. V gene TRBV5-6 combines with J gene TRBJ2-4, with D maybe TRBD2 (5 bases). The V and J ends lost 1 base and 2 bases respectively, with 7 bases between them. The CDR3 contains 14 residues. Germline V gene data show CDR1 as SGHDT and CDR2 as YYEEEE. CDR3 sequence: CASSLFGTKNIQYF. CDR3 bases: TGTGCCAGCAGCTTGTTCGGGACCAAAAACATTCAGTACTTC.

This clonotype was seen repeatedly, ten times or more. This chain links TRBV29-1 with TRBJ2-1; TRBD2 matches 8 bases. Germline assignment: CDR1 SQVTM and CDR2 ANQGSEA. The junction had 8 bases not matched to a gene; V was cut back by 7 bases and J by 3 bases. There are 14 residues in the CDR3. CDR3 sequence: CSASSSGGYNEQFF. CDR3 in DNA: TGCAGCGCCTCCTCGAGCGGGGGCTACAATGAGCAGTTCTTC.

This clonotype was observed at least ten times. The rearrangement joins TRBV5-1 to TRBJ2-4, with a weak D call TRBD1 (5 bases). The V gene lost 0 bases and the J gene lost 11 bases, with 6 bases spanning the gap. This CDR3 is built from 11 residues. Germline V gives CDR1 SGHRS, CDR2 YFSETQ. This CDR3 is CASSLGQLQYF. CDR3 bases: TGCGCCAGCAGCTTGGGACAGCTTCAGTACTTC.

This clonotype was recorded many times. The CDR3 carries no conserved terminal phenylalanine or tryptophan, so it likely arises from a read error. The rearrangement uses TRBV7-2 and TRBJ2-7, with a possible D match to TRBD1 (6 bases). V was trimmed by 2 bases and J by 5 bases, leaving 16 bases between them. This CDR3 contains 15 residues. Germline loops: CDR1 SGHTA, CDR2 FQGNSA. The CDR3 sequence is CASSLTVGQSHEQYL. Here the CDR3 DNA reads TGTGCCAGCAGCTTAACAGTCGGACAGAGTCACGAGCAGTACCTC.

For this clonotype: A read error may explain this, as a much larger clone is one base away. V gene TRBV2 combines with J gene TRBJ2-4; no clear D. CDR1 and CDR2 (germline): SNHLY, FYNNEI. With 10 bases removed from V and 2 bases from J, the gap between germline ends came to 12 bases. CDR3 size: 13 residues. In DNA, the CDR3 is TGTGCCATCATCGGTTTAACCAAAAACATTCAGTACTTC. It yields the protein CAIIGLTKNIQYF.

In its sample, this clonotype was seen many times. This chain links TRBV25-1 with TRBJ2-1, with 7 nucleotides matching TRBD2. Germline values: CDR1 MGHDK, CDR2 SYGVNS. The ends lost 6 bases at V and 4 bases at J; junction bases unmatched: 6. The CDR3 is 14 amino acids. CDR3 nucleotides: TGTGCCAGCAGGATCGGGGGGACGTACAATGAGCAGTTCTTC. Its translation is CASRIGGTYNEQFF.

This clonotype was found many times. The CDR3 DNA reads TGTGCCACCCAACTCAGAAGGTTCATGAACACTGAAGCTTTCTTT. It is translated as CATQLRRFMNTEAFF. This chain uses TRBV27 with TRBJ1-1; no definite D call. This CDR3 is 15 amino acids long. V lost 10 bases and J 0 bases, leaving 18 bases between the germline ends. Germline V CDR1 and CDR2: MNHEY, SMNVEV (reference sequence).

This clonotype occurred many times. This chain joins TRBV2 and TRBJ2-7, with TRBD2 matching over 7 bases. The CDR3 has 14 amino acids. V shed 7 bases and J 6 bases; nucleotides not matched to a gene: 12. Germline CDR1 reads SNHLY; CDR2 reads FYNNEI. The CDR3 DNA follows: TGTGCCAGCATTTCGGACACTTCGGGGGGCGAGCAGTACTTC. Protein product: CASISDTSGGEQYF.

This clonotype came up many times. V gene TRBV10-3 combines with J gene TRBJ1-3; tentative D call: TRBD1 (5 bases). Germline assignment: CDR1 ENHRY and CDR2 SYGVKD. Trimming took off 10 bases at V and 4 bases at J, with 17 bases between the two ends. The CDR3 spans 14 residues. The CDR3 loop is CATGADTLGNTIYF. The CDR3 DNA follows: TGTGCCACCGGGGCGGACACCCTCGGAAACACCATATATTTT.

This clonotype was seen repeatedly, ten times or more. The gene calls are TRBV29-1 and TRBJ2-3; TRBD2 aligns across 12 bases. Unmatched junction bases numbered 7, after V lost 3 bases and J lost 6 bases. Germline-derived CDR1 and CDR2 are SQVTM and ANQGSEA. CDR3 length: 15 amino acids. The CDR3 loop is CSVEPGLAGSDTQYF. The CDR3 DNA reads TGCAGCGTTGAGCCCGGACTAGCGGGATCGGATACGCAGTATTTT.